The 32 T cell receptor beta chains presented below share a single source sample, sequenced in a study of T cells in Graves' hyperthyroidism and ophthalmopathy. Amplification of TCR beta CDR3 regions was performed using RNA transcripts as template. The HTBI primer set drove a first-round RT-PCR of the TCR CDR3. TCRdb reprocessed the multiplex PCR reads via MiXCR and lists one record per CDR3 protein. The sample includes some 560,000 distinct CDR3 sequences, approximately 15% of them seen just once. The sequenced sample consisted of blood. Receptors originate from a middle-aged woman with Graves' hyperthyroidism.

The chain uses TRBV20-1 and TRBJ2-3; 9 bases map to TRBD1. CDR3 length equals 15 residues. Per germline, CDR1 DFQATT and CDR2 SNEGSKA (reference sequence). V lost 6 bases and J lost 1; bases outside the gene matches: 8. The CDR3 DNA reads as TGCAGTGCCCGGGACAGGGACCGGGGCACAGATACGCAGTATTTT. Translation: CSARDRDRGTDTQYF.

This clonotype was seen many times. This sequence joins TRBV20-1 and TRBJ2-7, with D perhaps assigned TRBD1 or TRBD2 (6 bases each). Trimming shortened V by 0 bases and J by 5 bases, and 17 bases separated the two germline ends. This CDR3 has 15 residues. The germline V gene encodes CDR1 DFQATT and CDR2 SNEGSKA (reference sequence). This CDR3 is CSARDLMGGMDEQYF. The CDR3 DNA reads TGCAGTGCTAGAGATTTAATGGGGGGCATGGACGAGCAGTACTTC.

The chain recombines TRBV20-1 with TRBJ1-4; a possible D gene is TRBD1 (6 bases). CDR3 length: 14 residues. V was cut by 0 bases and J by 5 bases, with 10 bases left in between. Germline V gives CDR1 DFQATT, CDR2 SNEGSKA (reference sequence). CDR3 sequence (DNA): TGCAGTGCTAGAGATAGGGGGGCAAATGAAAAACTGTTTTTT. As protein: CSARDRGANEKLFF.

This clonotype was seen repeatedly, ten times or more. Here the CDR3 reads CASNRLAGAPGEQYF. The CDR3 DNA sequence: TGTGCCAGCAATAGGCTAGCGGGAGCCCCCGGCGAGCAGTACTTC. V gene TRBV2 combines with J gene TRBJ2-7; 10 positions match TRBD2. Germline CDR1 SNHLY, CDR2 FYNNEI. CDR3 length: 15 amino acids. V shed 7 bases, J shed 6 bases, and the junction held 12 bases outside the gene matches.

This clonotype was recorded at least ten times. The CDR3 DNA reads as TGTGCCAGCAGTTTTCCGGGACAGCCTCACGAGCAGTACTTC. This encodes CASSFPGQPHEQYF. The V and J genes are TRBV12-3 or TRBV12-4 and TRBJ2-7, with TRBD1 matching over 7 bases. This CDR3 spans 14 amino acids. J gave up 5 bases and V 3 bases, and 7 bases lay outside the gene matches.

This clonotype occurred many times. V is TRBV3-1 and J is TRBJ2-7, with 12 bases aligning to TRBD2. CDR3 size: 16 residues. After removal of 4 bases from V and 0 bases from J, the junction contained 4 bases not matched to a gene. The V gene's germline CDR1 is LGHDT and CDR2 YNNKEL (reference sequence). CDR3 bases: TGTGCCAGCAGCCTGACTAGCGGGAGAGGCTCCTACGAGCAGTACTTC. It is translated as CASSLTSGRGSYEQYF.

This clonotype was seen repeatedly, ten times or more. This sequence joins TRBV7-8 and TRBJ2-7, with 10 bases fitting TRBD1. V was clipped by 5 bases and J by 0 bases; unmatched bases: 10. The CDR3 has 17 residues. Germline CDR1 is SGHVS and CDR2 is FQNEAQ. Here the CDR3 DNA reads TGTGCCAGCAGCCCCCGGACAGGGGGAAAGAGCTCCTACGAGCAGTACTTC. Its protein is CASSPRTGGKSSYEQYF.

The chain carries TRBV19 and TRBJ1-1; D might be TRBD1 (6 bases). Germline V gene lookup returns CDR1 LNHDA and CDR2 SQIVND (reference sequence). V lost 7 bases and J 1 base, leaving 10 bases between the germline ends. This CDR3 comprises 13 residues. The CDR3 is CASIDRTNTEAFF. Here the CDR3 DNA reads TGTGCCAGTATTGACAGGACGAACACTGAAGCTTTCTTT. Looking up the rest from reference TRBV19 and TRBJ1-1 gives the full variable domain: DGGITQSPKYLFRKEGQNVTLSCEQNLNHDAMYWYRQDPGQGLRLIYYSQIVNDFQKGDIAEGYSVSREKKESFPLTVTSAQKNPTAFYLCASIDRTNTEAFFGQGTRLTVV.

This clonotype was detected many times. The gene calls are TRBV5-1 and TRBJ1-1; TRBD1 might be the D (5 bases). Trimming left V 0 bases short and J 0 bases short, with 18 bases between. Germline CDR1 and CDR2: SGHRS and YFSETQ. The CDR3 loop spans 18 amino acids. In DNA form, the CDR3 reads TGCGCCAGCAGCTTGGCCGACAACCAGGGCCGTATGAACACTGAAGCTTTCTTT. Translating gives CASSLADNQGRMNTEAFF.

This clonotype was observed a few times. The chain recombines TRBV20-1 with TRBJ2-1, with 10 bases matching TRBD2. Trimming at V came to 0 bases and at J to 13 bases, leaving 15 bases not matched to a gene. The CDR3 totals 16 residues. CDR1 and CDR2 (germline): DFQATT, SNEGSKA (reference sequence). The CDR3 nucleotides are TGCAGTGCTAGAGACCGTCTAGCGGGAGTAGGGAATCTCCAGTTCTTC. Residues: CSARDRLAGVGNLQFF.

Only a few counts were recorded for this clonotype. CDR3 residues: CASSFEQGNYGYTF. The CDR3 region has the DNA TGTGCCAGCAGCTTCGAACAGGGTAACTATGGCTACACCTTC. The chain joins TRBV7-9 to TRBJ1-2; D is perhaps TRBD1 (6 bases). CDR3 length equals 14 residues. The germline V gene has CDR1 SEHNR and CDR2 FQNEAQ (reference sequence). V lost 3 bases, J lost 1 base, and 9 bases lay in between.

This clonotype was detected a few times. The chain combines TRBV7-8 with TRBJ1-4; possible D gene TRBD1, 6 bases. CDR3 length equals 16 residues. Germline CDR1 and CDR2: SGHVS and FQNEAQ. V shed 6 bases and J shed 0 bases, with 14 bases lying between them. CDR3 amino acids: CASSFQTGTTNEKLFF. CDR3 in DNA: TGTGCCAGCAGTTTCCAAACAGGGACAACTAATGAAAAACTGTTTTTT.

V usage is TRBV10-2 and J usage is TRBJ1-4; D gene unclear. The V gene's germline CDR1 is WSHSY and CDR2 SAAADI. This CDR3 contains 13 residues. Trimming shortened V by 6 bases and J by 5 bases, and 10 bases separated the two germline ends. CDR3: CASRDVQNEKLFF. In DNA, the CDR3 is TGCGCCAGCAGGGACGTTCAAAATGAAAAACTGTTTTTT.

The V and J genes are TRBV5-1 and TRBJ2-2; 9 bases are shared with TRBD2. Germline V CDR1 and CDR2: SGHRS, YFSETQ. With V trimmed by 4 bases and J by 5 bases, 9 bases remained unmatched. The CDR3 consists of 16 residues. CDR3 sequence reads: CASSLGTAGGTGELFF. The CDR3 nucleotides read TGCGCCAGCAGCCTCGGTACAGCGGGAGGTACCGGGGAGCTGTTTTTT.

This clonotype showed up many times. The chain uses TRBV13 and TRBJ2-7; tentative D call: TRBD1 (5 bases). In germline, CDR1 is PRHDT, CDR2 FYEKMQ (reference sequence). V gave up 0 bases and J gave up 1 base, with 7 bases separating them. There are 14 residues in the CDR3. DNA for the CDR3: TGTGCCAGCAGCTTAGGGGGGCAATCCTACGAGCAGTACTTC. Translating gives CASSLGGQSYEQYF.

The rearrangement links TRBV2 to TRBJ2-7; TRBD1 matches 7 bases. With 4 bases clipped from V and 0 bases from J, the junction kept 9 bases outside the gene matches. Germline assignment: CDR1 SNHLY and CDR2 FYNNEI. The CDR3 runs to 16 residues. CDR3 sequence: CASSGKGAGGSYEQYF. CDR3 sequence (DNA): TGTGCCAGCAGTGGGAAAGGGGCAGGGGGCTCCTACGAGCAGTACTTC.

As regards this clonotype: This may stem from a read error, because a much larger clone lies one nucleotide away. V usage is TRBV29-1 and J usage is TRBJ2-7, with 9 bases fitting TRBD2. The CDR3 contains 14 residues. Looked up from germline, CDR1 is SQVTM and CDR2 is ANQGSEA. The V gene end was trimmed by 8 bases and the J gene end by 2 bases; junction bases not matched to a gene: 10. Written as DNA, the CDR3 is TGCAGCCTTACCCCGACTAGCGGAACCTACGAGCAGTACTTC. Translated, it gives CSLTPTSGTYEQYF.

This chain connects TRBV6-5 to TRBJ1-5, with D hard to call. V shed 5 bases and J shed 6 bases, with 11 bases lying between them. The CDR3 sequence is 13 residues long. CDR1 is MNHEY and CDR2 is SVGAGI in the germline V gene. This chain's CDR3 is CASSTGSGQPQHF. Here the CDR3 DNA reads TGTGCCAGCAGTACTGGCAGCGGTCAGCCCCAGCATTTT.

DNA of the CDR3: TGTGCCAGCAGCCCACAGTTTAACTATGGCTACACCTTC. This encodes CASSPQFNYGYTF. The chain carries TRBV28 and TRBJ1-2; D gene ambiguous. Germline loops: CDR1 MDHEN, CDR2 SYDVKM. The CDR3 length is 13 residues. The V end lost 6 bases, the J end lost 1 base, and 9 bases lay between the germline ends.

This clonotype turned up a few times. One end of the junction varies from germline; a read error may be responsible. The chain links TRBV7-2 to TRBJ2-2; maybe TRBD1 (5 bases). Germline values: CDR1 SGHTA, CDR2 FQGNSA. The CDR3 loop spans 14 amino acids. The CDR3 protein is CVSSARRGSEELFF. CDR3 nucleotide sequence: TGTGTCAGCAGCGCCCGAAGGGGTTCGGAGGAGCTGTTTTTT.

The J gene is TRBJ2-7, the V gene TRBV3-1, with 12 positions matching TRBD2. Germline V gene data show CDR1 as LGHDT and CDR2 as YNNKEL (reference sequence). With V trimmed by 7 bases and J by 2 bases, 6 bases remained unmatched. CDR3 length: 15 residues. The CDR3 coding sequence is TGTGCCAGCATGCTGACTAGCGGGAGTACCTACGAGCAGTACTTC. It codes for CASMLTSGSTYEQYF.

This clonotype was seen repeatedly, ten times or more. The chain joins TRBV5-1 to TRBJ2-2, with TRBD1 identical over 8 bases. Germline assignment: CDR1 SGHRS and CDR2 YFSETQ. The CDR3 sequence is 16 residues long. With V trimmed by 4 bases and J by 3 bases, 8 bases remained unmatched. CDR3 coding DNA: TGCGCCAGCAGCCGAACGGGACAGGCTTACACCGGGGAGCTGTTTTTT. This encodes CASSRTGQAYTGELFF.

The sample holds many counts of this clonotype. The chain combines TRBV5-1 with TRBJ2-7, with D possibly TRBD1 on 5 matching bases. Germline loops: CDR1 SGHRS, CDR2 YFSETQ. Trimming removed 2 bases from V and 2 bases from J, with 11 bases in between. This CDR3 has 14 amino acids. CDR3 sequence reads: CASSFVDRAYEQYF. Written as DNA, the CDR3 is TGCGCCAGCAGCTTCGTCGACAGAGCCTACGAGCAGTACTTC.

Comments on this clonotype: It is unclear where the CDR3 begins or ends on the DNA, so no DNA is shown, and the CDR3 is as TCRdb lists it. The CDR3 region is CASSIYFGQGNYEQYF. The chain links TRBV19 to TRBJ2-7; the D call of TRBD1 is as the table states it, not checked on the DNA. The CDR3 sequence runs 16 residues, both termini included. Germline V gene sequence: CDR1 LNHDA, CDR2 SQIVND (reference sequence).

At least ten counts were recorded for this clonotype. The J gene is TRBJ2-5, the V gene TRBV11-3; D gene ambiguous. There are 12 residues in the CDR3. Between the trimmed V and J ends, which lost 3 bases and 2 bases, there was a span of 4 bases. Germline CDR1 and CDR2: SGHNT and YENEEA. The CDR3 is CASSFIQETQYF. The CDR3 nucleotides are TGTGCCAGCAGCTTCATACAAGAGACCCAGTACTTC.

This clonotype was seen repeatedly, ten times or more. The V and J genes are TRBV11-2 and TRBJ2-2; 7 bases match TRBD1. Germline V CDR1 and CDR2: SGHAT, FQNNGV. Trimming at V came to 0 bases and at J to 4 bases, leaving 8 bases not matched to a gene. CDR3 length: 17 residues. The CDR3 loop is CASSLDLPGGFTGELFF. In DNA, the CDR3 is TGTGCCAGCAGCTTAGACCTTCCAGGGGGATTCACCGGGGAGCTGTTTTTT.

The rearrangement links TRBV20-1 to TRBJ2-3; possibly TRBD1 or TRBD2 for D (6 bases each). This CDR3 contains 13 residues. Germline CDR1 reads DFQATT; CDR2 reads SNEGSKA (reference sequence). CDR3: CRAEGGRTDTQYF. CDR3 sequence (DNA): TGCAGGGCGGAAGGGGGGAGGACAGATACGCAGTATTTT.

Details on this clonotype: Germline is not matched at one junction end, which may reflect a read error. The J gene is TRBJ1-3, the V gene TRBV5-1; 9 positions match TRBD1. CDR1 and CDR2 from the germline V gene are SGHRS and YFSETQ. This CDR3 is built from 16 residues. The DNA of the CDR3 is TGCGCCAGCAGCTTGACCGGGACAGGGAGAGGAAACACCATACATTTT. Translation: CASSLTGTGRGNTIHF.

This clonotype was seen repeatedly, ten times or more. Here the CDR3 DNA reads TGTGCCAGCAGTCGGGGACAGCCTAGCTACGAGCAGTACTTC. It yields the protein CASSRGQPSYEQYF. The chain recombines TRBV28 with TRBJ2-7, with 7 bases fitting TRBD1. With 5 bases clipped from V and 3 bases from J, the junction kept 7 bases outside the gene matches. The CDR3 is made up of 14 amino acids. Germline V gene data show CDR1 as MDHEN and CDR2 as SYDVKM. Full variable domain (rest looked up from reference TRBV28 and TRBJ2-7): DVKVTQSSRYLVKRTGEKVFLECVQDMDHENMFWYRQDPGLGLRLIYFSYDVKMKEKGDIPEGYSVSREKKERFSLILESASTNQTSMYLCASSRGQPSYEQYFGPGTRLTVT.

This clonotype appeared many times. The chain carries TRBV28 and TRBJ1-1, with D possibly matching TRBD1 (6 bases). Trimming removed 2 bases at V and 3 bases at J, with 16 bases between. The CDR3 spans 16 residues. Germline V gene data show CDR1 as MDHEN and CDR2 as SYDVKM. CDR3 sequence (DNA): TGTGCCAGCAGTTTACGGGGGGGGCGGGGAGACACTGAAGCTTTCTTT. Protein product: CASSLRGGRGDTEAFF. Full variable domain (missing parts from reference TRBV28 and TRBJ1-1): DVKVTQSSRYLVKRTGEKVFLECVQDMDHENMFWYRQDPGLGLRLIYFSYDVKMKEKGDIPEGYSVSREKKERFSLILESASTNQTSMYLCASSLRGGRGDTEAFFGQGTRLTVV.

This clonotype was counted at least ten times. CDR3 region: CASRPPAGNEQFF. Written as DNA, the CDR3 is TGTGCCAGCAGACCCCCAGCGGGGAATGAGCAGTTCTTC. This rearrangement joins TRBV6-1 to TRBJ2-1; TRBD2 matches 7 bases. Trimming at V came to 6 bases and at J to 7 bases, leaving 6 bases not matched to a gene. This CDR3 has 13 amino acids. Germline V gene lookup returns CDR1 MNHNS and CDR2 SASEGT.

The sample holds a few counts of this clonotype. CDR3 protein: CSARDRGFTMNTEAFF. For the CDR3, the DNA is TGCAGTGCTAGGGACAGGGGGTTCACCATGAACACTGAAGCTTTCTTT. The chain uses TRBV20-1 and TRBJ1-1, with 10 bases aligning to TRBD1. The germline CDR1 and CDR2 sequences are DFQATT and SNEGSKA (reference sequence). The CDR3 is 16 residues long. V was pared by 3 bases and J by 0 bases, with 7 bases of the junction left unmatched.